This entry lists 25 T cell receptor beta chains sequenced from one sample in a study of cytomegalovirus exposure and HLA in healthy donors (dated by TCRdb to the late 2010s). Library method: the immunoSEQ multiplex PCR assay. The table comes from immuneACCESS by way of TCRdb, which keeps in-frame sequences with V and J called. Part of the clones is missing from these tables; in studies checked, under half for an unresolved V gene and the rest for unknown reasons. This sample lists some 220,000 clones; 90% to 95% were detected once. The ten largest account for approximately 1% of the sample. The sample comprised PBMCs. The origin of the receptors is a woman under 30 in good health and CMV-seronegative.

The chain has TRBV27 and TRBJ1-1; 11 positions agree with TRBD1. V lost 1 base to trimming and J lost 2 bases; unmatched junction nucleotides: 12. Looked up from germline, CDR1 is MNHEY and CDR2 is SMNVEV (reference sequence). This CDR3 has 19 residues. In DNA, the CDR3 is TGTGCCAGCAGTTTATTACCCACACGGACAGGGGGCACAAACACTGAAGCTTTCTTT. Its translation: CASSLLPTRTGGTNTEAFF.

The genes are TRBV14 and TRBJ1-2; D may be TRBD1 (5 bases). The V end lost 4 bases, the J end lost 6 bases, and 18 bases lay between the germline ends. CDR1 is SGHDN, CDR2 FVKESK, per germline. The CDR3 runs 15 residues. The chain's CDR3 is CASSLDLGQKDGYTF. DNA of the CDR3: TGTGCCAGCAGCCTCGACTTGGGGCAGAAGGATGGCTACACCTTC.

V is TRBV2 and J is TRBJ2-7; D gene unclear. Germline assignment: CDR1 SNHLY and CDR2 FYNNEI. The length of the CDR3 is 13 residues. V was clipped by 5 bases and J by 0 bases, with 8 bases between them. The CDR3 loop reads CASSPISSYEQYF. The CDR3 nucleotides read TGTGCCAGCAGTCCCATCAGCTCCTACGAGCAGTACTTC.

This clone was recorded only once. The chain links TRBV5-1 to TRBJ2-1; possible D gene TRBD1, 6 bases. Looked up from germline, CDR1 is SGHRS and CDR2 is YFSETQ. The V end lost 10 bases, the J end lost 4 bases, and 21 bases lay between the germline ends. This CDR3 is built from 15 residues. The CDR3, as DNA: TGCGCCTGCTCCCCATATCAGGGGAGTTACAATGAGCAGTTCTTC. Translation gives CACSPYQGSYNEQFF.

V gene TRBV28 combines with J gene TRBJ2-7; D is possibly TRBD1 (6 bases). CDR1 and CDR2 (germline): MDHEN, SYDVKM. The CDR3 extends over 13 amino acids. The V end lost 7 bases, the J end lost 2 bases, and 12 bases lay between the germline ends. The DNA for the CDR3 is TGTGCCAGCAAGGGGGACCGTGCCTACGAGCAGTACTTC. This translates into CASKGDRAYEQYF.

The chain employs TRBV10-3 and TRBJ2-1; D is perhaps TRBD1 (6 bases). V was shortened by 11 bases and J by 9 bases, with 17 bases between the two germline ends. The CDR3 extends over 12 amino acids. From germline, CDR1 is ENHRY and CDR2 SYGVKD. CDR3 in amino acids: CAAGQLWSEQFF. CDR3 nucleotide sequence: TGTGCCGCCGGACAGTTATGGAGTGAGCAGTTCTTC.

Only one count was recorded for this clone. V is TRBV27 and J is TRBJ2-2; 9 positions match TRBD2. The CDR3 covers 17 residues. CDR1 and CDR2 (germline): MNHEY, SMNVEV (reference sequence). The V segment lost 5 bases and the J segment 2 bases; nucleotides outside the gene matches: 9. The CDR3 nucleotides are TGTGCCAGCAGTCACAAGACTAGCGGAGCTAACACCGGGGAGCTGTTTTTT. Translating it yields CASSHKTSGANTGELFF.

This clone occurred once. The rearrangement links TRBV6-6 to TRBJ2-3; 12 bases match TRBD2. The CDR3 is made up of 15 amino acids. The V gene end was trimmed by 6 bases and the J gene end by 6 bases; junction bases not matched to a gene: 7. CDR1 and CDR2 from the germline V gene are MNHNY and SVGAGI (reference sequence). The CDR3 sequence is CASRRTSGIMDTQYF. In nucleotides, the CDR3 is TGTGCCAGCAGAAGGACTAGCGGGATAATGGATACGCAGTATTTT.

The CDR3 DNA reads as TGTGCCAGCAGCCCGGGACTTGGGGCAGATACGCAGTATTTT. Translation: CASSPGLGADTQYF. V usage is TRBV4-2 and J usage is TRBJ2-3, with a weak D call TRBD2 (6 bases). The ends were cut back, 4 bases at V and 4 bases at J, with 12 bases in the middle. Germline CDR1 is LGHNA and CDR2 is YNFKEQ. The CDR3 is 14 residues long.

This clone appeared once. This rearrangement joins TRBV7-9 to TRBJ1-2; TRBD1 aligns across 9 bases. The V gene's germline CDR1 is SEHNR and CDR2 FQNEAQ (reference sequence). The CDR3 length is 15 residues. J lost 5 bases, V lost 3 bases, and 7 bases had no gene match. In DNA, the CDR3 is TGTGCCAGCAGCTTTGGGACAGGGCAGACTTATGGCTACACCTTC. Its translation is CASSFGTGQTYGYTF. Full variable domain (outside the CDR3, taken from reference TRBV7-9 and TRBJ1-2): DTGVSQNPRHKITKRGQNVTFRCDPISEHNRLYWYRQTLGQGPEFLTYFQNEAQLEKSRLLSDRFSAERPKGSFSTLEIQRTEQGDSAMYLCASSFGTGQTYGYTFGSGTRLTVV.

This clone turned up a few times. The J gene is TRBJ1-5, the V gene TRBV11-2; 9 nucleotides match TRBD1. The CDR3 has 18 amino acids. Germline values: CDR1 SGHAT, CDR2 FQNNGV. The ends lost 1 base at V and 6 bases at J; junction bases unmatched: 13. The CDR3 here is CASSLAGGTGGIPQPQHF. The DNA for the CDR3 is TGTGCCAGCAGCTTAGCGGGCGGTACAGGGGGCATTCCTCAGCCCCAGCATTTT.

V usage is TRBV9 and J usage is TRBJ1-1, with 8 bases identical to TRBD1. Germline V gives CDR1 SGDLS, CDR2 YYNGEE. This CDR3 region has 17 residues. Germline trimming cut 3 bases from V and 4 bases from J; bases unmatched to any gene: 14. CDR3 residues: CASSATPGGRGLTEAFF. The CDR3 DNA is TGTGCCAGCAGCGCCACCCCCGGCGGCAGGGGGCTCACTGAAGCTTTCTTT.

The V and J genes are TRBV15 and TRBJ2-7, with TRBD1 identical over 7 bases. The CDR3 sequence is 15 residues long. Germline CDR1 and CDR2: LNHNV and YYDKDF (reference sequence). The V segment lost 4 bases and the J segment 1 base; nucleotides outside the gene matches: 7. CDR3 in amino acids: CATSTVRRGSYEQYF. CDR3 bases: TGTGCCACCAGCACCGTCCGCAGGGGGTCCTACGAGCAGTACTTC. The full variable domain, with the rest looked up from reference TRBV15 and TRBJ2-7, is DAMVIQNPRYQVTQFGKPVTLSCSQTLNHNVMYWYQQKSSQAPKLLFHYYDKDFNNEADTPDNFQSRRPNTSFCFLDIRSPGLGDTAMYLCATSTVRRGSYEQYFGPGTRLTVT.

CDR3 sequence reads: CASSLLTDTQYF. Here the CDR3 DNA reads TGCGCCAGCAGCTTACTCACAGATACGCAGTATTTT. This chain connects TRBV5-1 to TRBJ2-3; D not resolved. Trimming pared 2 bases from V and 2 bases from J, leaving 3 bases between. The CDR3 totals 12 residues. Looked up from germline, CDR1 is SGHRS and CDR2 is YFSETQ. The full variable domain, its missing parts supplied by reference TRBV5-1 and TRBJ2-3, is KAGVTQTPRYLIKTRGQQVTLSCSPISGHRSVSWYQQTPGQGLQFLFEYFSETQRNKGNFPGRFSGRQFSNSRSEMNVSTLELGDSALYLCASSLLTDTQYFGPGTRLTVL.

The chain links TRBV27 to TRBJ1-6; possibly TRBD1 for D (5 bases). V was clipped by 2 bases and J by 9 bases, with 8 bases between them. The CDR3 spans 13 residues. Germline CDR1 is MNHEY and CDR2 is SMNVEV (reference sequence). Here the CDR3 reads CASSLRGSSPLHF. The CDR3 DNA reads as TGTGCCAGCAGTTTAAGGGGCAGTTCACCCCTCCACTTT.

The genes are TRBV15 and TRBJ1-1, with D possibly matching TRBD1 (5 bases). Per the germline V gene, CDR1 is LNHNV and CDR2 is YYDKDF (reference sequence). CDR3 length: 14 residues. Trimming took off 1 base at V and 8 bases at J, with 14 bases between the two ends. CDR3 sequence reads: CATSRAALEGEAFF. The CDR3 DNA is TGTGCCACCAGCAGAGCGGCCTTGGAGGGGGAAGCTTTCTTT. Full variable domain (rest looked up from reference TRBV15 and TRBJ1-1): DAMVIQNPRYQVTQFGKPVTLSCSQTLNHNVMYWYQQKSSQAPKLLFHYYDKDFNNEADTPDNFQSRRPNTSFCFLDIRSPGLGDTAMYLCATSRAALEGEAFFGQGTRLTVV.

This chain joins TRBV14 and TRBJ1-5, with 7 positions matching TRBD1. This CDR3 spans 15 amino acids. Trimming removed 1 base from V and 3 bases from J; junction bases left unmatched: 3. CDR1 SGHDN and CDR2 FVKESK come from the germline V gene. CDR3 sequence: CASSQGQGLNQPQHF. The CDR3 DNA sequence: TGTGCCAGCAGCCAAGGACAGGGTCTCAATCAGCCCCAGCATTTT.

Points on this clone: A read error may produce the germline difference seen at one junction end. V and J are TRBV28 and TRBJ2-1; 16 bases line up with TRBD2. CDR3 length equals 17 residues. Germline lookup yields CDR1 MDHEN and CDR2 SYDVKM. CDR3 protein: CASSLGTSGRGQAGRLF. The CDR3 coding sequence is TGTGCCAGCAGTCTGGGGACTAGCGGGAGGGGGCAAGCAGGGAGGCTCTTC.

To note about this clone: The sample carries other DNA sequences with the same CDR3. The genes are TRBV9 and TRBJ2-1; the match to TRBD2 covers 8 bases. Germline assignment: CDR1 SGDLS and CDR2 YYNGEE. The ends lost 0 bases at V and 6 bases at J; junction bases unmatched: 2. This CDR3 contains 14 residues. CDR3 sequence: CASSVGTSGNEQFF. For the CDR3, the DNA is TGTGCCAGCAGCGTAGGTACTAGCGGCAATGAGCAGTTCTTC.

The J gene is TRBJ2-3, the V gene TRBV30; D unresolved. The CDR3 covers 16 residues. CDR1 GTSNPN and CDR2 SVGIG come from the germline V gene (reference sequence). V was cut by 8 bases and J by 2 bases, with 23 bases left in between. The CDR3 loop reads CALNLPAVSDTDTQYF. DNA for the CDR3: TGTGCCCTAAATCTCCCCGCGGTATCTGACACAGATACGCAGTATTTT.

V and J are TRBV15 and TRBJ2-1; the match to TRBD1 covers 9 bases. Germline CDR1 reads LNHNV; CDR2 reads YYDKDF (reference sequence). The junction had 1 base not matched to a gene; V was cut back by 3 bases and J by 7 bases. The CDR3 runs to 13 residues. In DNA, the CDR3 is TGTGCCACCAGCAGCGACAGGGGGAATGAGCAGTTCTTC. Residues: CATSSDRGNEQFF.

V is TRBV28 and J is TRBJ1-6; D gene uncertain. The V gene lost 5 bases and the J gene lost 0 bases, with 11 bases spanning the gap. The CDR3 has 16 residues. CDR1 and CDR2 (germline): MDHEN, SYDVKM. This chain's CDR3 is CASSTDKSSYNSPLHF. The CDR3 coding sequence is TGTGCCAGCAGTACTGACAAGAGCTCCTATAATTCACCCCTCCACTTT.

CDR3 amino acids: CASSSTGQGRQPQHF. The CDR3 nucleotides read TGTGCCAGCAGCTCGACCGGACAGGGTAGACAGCCCCAGCATTTT. This chain connects TRBV7-9 to TRBJ1-5, with 8 positions matching TRBD1. The CDR3 has 15 residues. The germline V gene encodes CDR1 SEHNR and CDR2 FQNEAQ (reference sequence). V gave up 4 bases and J gave up 7 bases; unmatched junction bases: 9.

The chain combines TRBV15 with TRBJ2-3; 9 bases agree with TRBD2. CDR1 and CDR2 from the germline V gene are LNHNV and YYDKDF (reference sequence). V shed 0 bases and J 1 base; nucleotides not matched to a gene: 14. CDR3 length: 20 residues. The CDR3 sequence is CATSRDRGLAGTPGTDTQYF. DNA of the CDR3: TGTGCCACCAGCAGAGATCGGGGGCTAGCGGGAACCCCTGGCACAGATACGCAGTATTTT. The full variable domain, completed using reference TRBV15 and TRBJ2-3, is DAMVIQNPRYQVTQFGKPVTLSCSQTLNHNVMYWYQQKSSQAPKLLFHYYDKDFNNEADTPDNFQSRRPNTSFCFLDIRSPGLGDTAMYLCATSRDRGLAGTPGTDTQYFGPGTRLTVL.

V usage is TRBV12-5 and J usage is TRBJ2-6; weak D call: TRBD1 (5 bases). CDR1 and CDR2 from the germline V gene are LGHNT and FRNRAP. Trimming took off 6 bases at V and 1 base at J, with 7 bases between the two ends. This CDR3 region has 14 residues. The DNA of the CDR3 is TGTGCTAGTGGCCCAGGGTCTGGGGCCAACGTCCTGACTTTC. This sequence encodes CASGPGSGANVLTF.